Following are 9 T cell receptor beta chains from one sample sequenced in a study of T-cell memory formation after mild COVID-19. In TCRdb, the 5' RACE reads were re-called with MiXCR into one record per CDR3 protein. The sample has approximately 450,000 distinct CDR3 sequences; around a sixth are singletons. Sequencing used PBMCs or a T cell subset sorted from them (not recorded which). The receptors shown here come from an adult woman who had mild COVID-19 (a few samples of this study predate the infection). Cell type and time point are not known.

This clonotype showed up many times. The V gene is TRBV10-3, the J gene TRBJ2-3, with TRBD2 matching 12 bases. The J segment lost 0 bases and the V segment lost 6 bases, leaving 1 base of the junction unmatched. The CDR3 runs to 15 residues. In germline, CDR1 is ENHRY, CDR2 SYGVKD. The CDR3 loop reads CAISGTSGSTDTQYF. CDR3 nucleotides: TGTGCCATCAGCGGGACTAGCGGGAGCACAGATACGCAGTATTTT.

This clonotype was counted at least ten times. The V gene is TRBV5-1, the J gene TRBJ2-5, with TRBD2 matching 11 bases. The germline CDR1 and CDR2 sequences are SGHRS and YFSETQ. The V gene end was trimmed by 7 bases and the J gene end by 2 bases; junction bases not matched to a gene: 7. This CDR3 contains 15 residues. CDR3 region: CASAKLAGEQETQYF. CDR3 coding DNA: TGCGCCAGCGCGAAACTAGCGGGGGAGCAAGAGACCCAGTACTTC.

This clonotype was counted many times. V gene TRBV12-3 or TRBV12-4 combines with J gene TRBJ1-1, with D perhaps matching TRBD1 (5 bases). V lost 4 bases and J 1 base, leaving 10 bases between the germline ends. The CDR3 runs to 14 residues. As DNA, the CDR3 is TGTGCCAGCAGTTCGGGACTTCAGAACACTGAAGCTTTCTTT. Amino acid sequence: CASSSGLQNTEAFF.

This clonotype was found once. CDR3 DNA: TGTGCCAGCAGCTTTTGGCAGCCCTACGAGCAGTACTTC. The encoded protein is CASSFWQPYEQYF. The chain employs TRBV5-6 and TRBJ2-7, with D hard to call. V shed 2 bases and J shed 2 bases, with 8 bases lying between them. The length of the CDR3 is 13 residues. The germline V gene has CDR1 SGHDT and CDR2 YYEEEE.

This clonotype was recorded many times. The rearrangement uses TRBV4-3 and TRBJ2-1, with 13 bases identical to TRBD2. The CDR3 runs to 17 residues. With 1 base clipped from V and 3 bases from J, the junction kept 3 bases outside the gene matches. The germline V gene encodes CDR1 LGHNA and CDR2 YSLEER. The CDR3 DNA reads TGCGCCAGCAGCCAAGGGACTAGCGGGAGCCGCTACAATGAGCAGTTCTTC. Its protein product is CASSQGTSGSRYNEQFF.

The V call is TRBV5-6, the J call TRBJ2-7; 7 bases are shared with TRBD1. V shed 2 bases and J 6 bases; nucleotides not matched to a gene: 8. The CDR3 is 14 residues long. Germline V lookup: CDR1 SGHDT, CDR2 YYEEEE. CDR3 sequence (DNA): TGTGCCAGCAGCTTAGCCGGGACAGTAGGCGAGCAGTACTTC. It encodes CASSLAGTVGEQYF.

The chain is built from TRBV25-1 and TRBJ2-1, with 7 bases that match TRBD2. Germline V CDR1 and CDR2: MGHDK, SYGVNS. This CDR3 is 15 amino acids long. V trimming: 2 bases; J trimming: 0 bases; junction bases outside the gene matches: 1. The CDR3, as DNA: TGTGCCAGCAGTGAAGGGGGGGGCTCCTACAATGAGCAGTTCTTC. Protein product: CASSEGGGSYNEQFF.

In this sample, this clonotype turned up a few times. The chain links TRBV9 to TRBJ1-1; a weak D match, TRBD1 (5 bases). Germline V gives CDR1 SGDLS, CDR2 YYNGEE. The V and J ends lost 0 bases and 11 bases respectively, with 14 bases between them. This CDR3 is built from 13 residues. This CDR3 is CASSVEGWGDAFF. The CDR3 DNA sequence: TGTGCCAGCAGCGTAGAGGGGTGGGGGGACGCTTTCTTT.

V gene TRBV20-1 combines with J gene TRBJ1-1; no clear D gene. This CDR3 is 13 amino acids long. Looked up from germline, CDR1 is DFQATT and CDR2 is SNEGSKA (reference sequence). V lost 5 bases and J lost 3, with 13 bases in between. DNA of the CDR3: TGCAGTGCTTACGGGGTTTTCGACACTGAAGCTTTCTTT. Amino acid sequence: CSAYGVFDTEAFF.